These 24 T cell receptor beta chains share one sample of origin, sequenced in a study of blood T cell repertoires in COVID-19. Method: immunoSEQ multiplex PCR; TCRdb's copy keeps in-frame clones and lacks some. Among some 200,000 clones listed, about 78% were seen once. The specimen sequenced was peripheral blood. Receptors originate from a woman between 70 and 85 years old with acute or convalescent COVID-19.

V usage is TRBV9 and J usage is TRBJ1-4; 9 nucleotides align to TRBD1. Trimming at V came to 2 bases and at J to 4 bases, leaving 12 bases not matched to a gene. CDR1 and CDR2 from the germline V gene are SGDLS and YYNGEE. The CDR3 contains 18 residues. CDR3 loop: CASSVGLARDRVNEKLFF. The CDR3 DNA is TGTGCCAGCAGCGTTGGACTGGCCCGGGACAGGGTTAATGAAAAACTGTTTTTT.

This clone was counted many times. The chain is built from TRBV20-1 and TRBJ2-2, with 7 bases fitting TRBD1. The germline V gene encodes CDR1 DFQATT and CDR2 SNEGSKA (reference sequence). The V segment lost 3 bases and the J segment 7 bases; nucleotides outside the gene matches: 8. CDR3 length: 14 amino acids. The CDR3 sequence: CSASTGVGNGELFF. Written as DNA, the CDR3 is TGCAGTGCTAGTACAGGGGTGGGGAACGGGGAGCTGTTTTTT.

The J gene is TRBJ2-3, the V gene TRBV7-3; D remains ambiguous. The V gene's germline CDR1 is SGHTA and CDR2 FQGTGA. V lost 1 base and J lost 2, with 7 bases in between. CDR3 size: 14 residues. This CDR3 is CASSLSGPTDTQYF. The DNA for the CDR3 is TGTGCCAGCAGCTTAAGCGGTCCCACAGATACGCAGTATTTT.

V is TRBV18 and J is TRBJ2-7; 8 nucleotides align to TRBD1. The V gene's germline CDR1 is KGHSH and CDR2 LQKENI. CDR3 length equals 15 residues. The V gene end was trimmed by 3 bases and the J gene end by 0 bases; junction bases not matched to a gene: 4. The CDR3 DNA reads as TGTGCCAGCTCACCCCGGGGACAGGCCTCCTACGAGCAGTACTTC. Protein: CASSPRGQASYEQYF.

This chain uses TRBV5-6 with TRBJ2-7; 8 positions agree with TRBD1. Trimming removed 4 bases from V and 6 bases from J; junction bases left unmatched: 3. The germline V gene has CDR1 SGHDT and CDR2 YYEEEE. This CDR3 is 12 amino acids long. Here the CDR3 reads CASSLDRVEQYF. CDR3 DNA sequence: TGTGCCAGCAGCCTGGACAGGGTCGAGCAGTACTTC.

The V call is TRBV11-3, the J call TRBJ2-3, with TRBD2 identical over 12 bases. The CDR3 contains 14 residues. The germline CDR1 and CDR2 sequences are SGHNT and YENEEA. After removal of 5 bases from V and 11 bases from J, the junction contained 8 bases not matched to a gene. This chain's CDR3 is CASSPKTSGGKQYF. The DNA for the CDR3 is TGTGCCAGCAGCCCGAAGACTAGCGGGGGAAAGCAGTATTTT. The full variable domain, with the rest looked up from reference TRBV11-3 and TRBJ2-3, is EAGVVQSPRYKIIEKKQPVAFWCNPISGHNTLYWYLQNLGQGPELLIRYENEEAVDDSQLPKDRFSAERLKGVDSTLKIQPAELGDSAVYLCASSPKTSGGKQYFGPGTRLTVL.

J is TRBJ2-7 and V is TRBV12-3 or TRBV12-4; a weak D match, TRBD1 (5 bases). V lost 1 base to trimming and J lost 5 bases, with 6 bases between them. The CDR3 has 12 amino acids. The CDR3 loop is CASSLVGDEQYF. For the CDR3, the DNA is TGTGCCAGCAGTTTAGTAGGGGACGAGCAGTACTTC.

On this clone itself: The junction departs from germline at one end; a sequencing error may be responsible. The chain links TRBV15 to TRBJ1-1, with TRBD1 as a possible D gene (6 bases). The CDR3 has 11 residues. CDR1 and CDR2 from the germline V gene are LNHNV and YYDKDF (reference sequence). CDR3 loop: CATGSNTEAFF. In DNA form, the CDR3 reads TGCGCAACAGGGTCGAACACTGAAGCTTTCTTT.

J is TRBJ1-5 and V is TRBV24-1; 10 bases line up with TRBD1. Germline trimming cut 2 bases from V and 8 bases from J; bases unmatched to any gene: 5. This CDR3 is 15 amino acids long. CDR1 is KGHDR, CDR2 SFDVKD, per germline. CDR3 loop: CATSDSTGGLEPQHF. The CDR3 DNA is TGTGCCACCAGTGATTCGACAGGGGGCTTGGAGCCCCAGCATTTT.

The rearrangement uses TRBV30 and TRBJ2-1; tentatively, D is TRBD1 (5 bases). The CDR3 runs to 13 residues. V gave up 2 bases and J gave up 5 bases, with 10 bases separating them. Per the germline V gene, CDR1 is GTSNPN and CDR2 is SVGIG (reference sequence). CDR3 bases: TGTGCCTGGAGTCCCGACAGCAACAATGAGCAGTTCTTC. Translated, it gives CAWSPDSNNEQFF.

Here the CDR3 DNA reads TGTGCCAGCAGTACAGGGGATGAAAACACCATATATTTT. As protein: CASSTGDENTIYF. This sequence joins TRBV2 and TRBJ1-3; the match to TRBD1 covers 7 bases. Trimming took 5 bases from V and 6 from J; bases not matched to a gene: 4. CDR3 size: 13 residues. Germline V gene sequence: CDR1 SNHLY, CDR2 FYNNEI.

The chain links TRBV15 to TRBJ2-7, with D perhaps matching TRBD1 (5 bases). The V gene's germline CDR1 is LNHNV and CDR2 YYDKDF (reference sequence). The CDR3 sequence is 13 residues long. The V end was cut by 0 bases, the J end by 5 bases, with 8 bases between. The CDR3 region is CATSRDLGDEQYV. CDR3 DNA sequence: TGTGCCACCAGCAGAGATCTAGGGGACGAGCAGTACGTC.

The chain combines TRBV9 with TRBJ2-5; D is perhaps TRBD2 (5 bases). V lost 4 bases and J 5 bases, leaving 12 bases between the germline ends. In germline, CDR1 is SGDLS, CDR2 YYNGEE. The CDR3 sequence is 13 residues long. The CDR3 reads CASSRGLSETQYF. The CDR3 DNA follows: TGTGCCAGCAGCCGTGGACTTTCTGAGACCCAGTACTTC.

The chain combines TRBV24-1 with TRBJ2-1; 10 bases are a match to TRBD2. V shed 5 bases, J shed 14 bases, and the junction held 11 bases outside the gene matches. Germline CDR1 is KGHDR and CDR2 is SFDVKD. This CDR3 contains 14 residues. As DNA, the CDR3 is TGTGCCACCAGTGCCGCTAGCGGGGGAGGTTATAAGTTCTTC. Protein sequence: CATSAASGGGYKFF.

The rearrangement links TRBV2 to TRBJ2-4; D unclear. V dropped 2 bases and J dropped 4 bases, with 9 bases sitting between them. The CDR3 is 14 residues long. Per germline, CDR1 SNHLY and CDR2 FYNNEI. The CDR3 DNA reads TGTGCCAGCAGTGAAATCGAGCTGAAAAACATTCAGTACTTC. Translating it yields CASSEIELKNIQYF.

The chain couples TRBV5-1 to TRBJ1-6, with a possible D match to TRBD1 (6 bases). V was shortened by 2 bases and J by 6 bases, with 15 bases between the two germline ends. Germline V gene data show CDR1 as SGHRS and CDR2 as YFSETQ. The CDR3 sequence is 16 residues long. In DNA form, the CDR3 reads TGCGCCAGCAGCTTCGGGGGGGCAAATAGTAATTCACCCCTCCACTTT. Amino acid sequence: CASSFGGANSNSPLHF.

The chain carries TRBV19 and TRBJ1-4, with a possible D match to TRBD1 (6 bases). Per germline, CDR1 LNHDA and CDR2 SQIVND (reference sequence). The V end was cut by 9 bases, the J end by 5 bases, with 16 bases between. There are 14 residues in the CDR3. The CDR3: CASQKDSINEKLFF. The CDR3 DNA is TGTGCCAGCCAAAAGGACAGCATCAATGAAAAACTGTTTTTT.

This clone has a single count. The J gene is TRBJ2-6, the V gene TRBV5-1, with TRBD1 matching 9 bases. V lost 6 bases to trimming and J lost 0 bases; unmatched junction nucleotides: 10. The CDR3 length is 18 residues. Germline V gene lookup returns CDR1 SGHRS and CDR2 YFSETQ. CDR3 loop: CASMTGGLENSGANVLTF. In DNA form, the CDR3 reads TGCGCCAGCATGACAGGGGGACTCGAAAACTCTGGGGCCAACGTCCTGACTTTC.

The CDR3 sequence is CASSLGSTGAGETQYF. The DNA for the CDR3 is TGCGCCAGCAGTCTGGGGTCGACAGGGGCCGGGGAGACCCAGTACTTC. The V and J genes are TRBV5-1 and TRBJ2-5, with 8 bases lining up with TRBD1. The J segment lost 5 bases and the V segment lost 5 bases, leaving 14 bases of the junction unmatched. Germline V CDR1 and CDR2: SGHRS, YFSETQ. CDR3 length equals 16 residues.

V usage is TRBV10-3 and J usage is TRBJ1-2; 7 bases line up with TRBD1. The CDR3 loop spans 15 amino acids. V lost 5 bases and J lost 0; bases outside the gene matches: 6. Germline V gene sequence: CDR1 ENHRY, CDR2 SYGVKD. The CDR3 reads CAISPLTGPNYGYTF. The DNA of the CDR3 is TGTGCCATCAGTCCGCTGACAGGGCCTAACTATGGCTACACCTTC.

Only one count was recorded for this clone. This chain connects TRBV24-1 to TRBJ2-1; 9 bases match TRBD1. The CDR3 has 14 residues. With 9 bases clipped from V and 7 bases from J, the junction kept 9 bases outside the gene matches. Germline V lookup: CDR1 KGHDR, CDR2 SFDVKD. The CDR3 DNA reads TGTGCCACCCGTGGGGGACAGGGAATGAATGAGCAGTTCTTC. It encodes CATRGGQGMNEQFF.

The chain employs TRBV2 and TRBJ2-2, with 9 bases matching TRBD2. The J segment lost 2 bases and the V segment lost 10 bases, leaving 5 bases of the junction unmatched. Looked up from germline, CDR1 is SNHLY and CDR2 is FYNNEI. The CDR3 runs to 14 residues. The CDR3 region is CATKAGGNTGELFF. CDR3 in DNA: TGTGCCACAAAAGCGGGGGGAAACACCGGGGAGCTGTTTTTT. The complete variable domain, with remaining parts taken from reference TRBV2 and TRBJ2-2, reads EPEVTQTPSHQVTQMGQEVILRCVPISNHLYFYWYRQILGQKVEFLVSFYNNEISEKSEIFDDQFSVERPDGSNFTLKIRSTKLEDSAMYFCATKAGGNTGELFFGEGSRLTVL.

The rearrangement joins TRBV24-1 to TRBJ2-7; 9 nucleotides agree with TRBD1. Germline values: CDR1 KGHDR, CDR2 SFDVKD. Trimming took 12 bases from V and 3 from J; bases not matched to a gene: 17. This CDR3 has 16 amino acids. CDR3 loop: CAPAERPGQGFYEQYF. In DNA, the CDR3 is TGTGCCCCCGCCGAGAGACCGGGACAGGGTTTCTACGAGCAGTACTTC.

This chain joins TRBV7-9 and TRBJ1-2; 10 bases line up with TRBD1. Germline CDR1 SEHNR, CDR2 FQNEAQ (reference sequence). This CDR3 contains 17 residues. V lost 5 bases to trimming and J lost 8 bases; unmatched junction nucleotides: 17. The CDR3 DNA follows: TGTGCCAGCAGCCGTGTGACGGGACAGGGGAATAGGAACGGCTACACCTTC. It is translated as CASSRVTGQGNRNGYTF.